This TCR beta chain is drawn from a study of OX40 agonist ivuxolimab in advanced cancers. Background on the whole study: Ivuxolimab, which targeted the costimulatory receptor OX40 (CD134), was an agonistic, fully human IgG2 monoclonal antibody. The paper describes the monotherapy dose-escalation part (N = 52 patients) of the phase I trial of ivuxolimab. The dose-escalation cohort was around 84% male with a mean age of 60 years, ranging from 23 to 79. Of the 50 to 55 dose-escalation patients, hepatocellular carcinoma was present in about 20, melanoma in around 15, renal cell carcinoma in 9 and head and neck cancer in 9. The point of sequencing TCRbeta in the periphery was to test whether ivuxolimab changed TCR sequence diversity and drove clonal T-cell expansion. Intravenous ivuxolimab was administered to patients every 2 weeks at six dose levels: 0.01, 0.1, 0.3, 1.5, 3 and 10 mg/kg. Three dose-escalation patients achieved partial responses, one with hepatocellular carcinoma and two with cutaneous melanoma. Prior anti-PD-1, anti-PD-L1 or anti-CTLA-4 therapy was permitted, and checkpoint inhibitors had been received by 30% to 40% of dose-escalation patients. The research as a whole found: Low levels of normalized T-cell clonal expansion were also shown by some nonresponding patients. The antigen specificity of the clonally expanded peripheral T cells was not determined. At doses of 0.1 to 3.0 mg/kg, clonal expansion of both CD4+ and CD8+ T cells in blood was seen between baseline and week 6. In the 0.1-3.0 mg/kg groups, partial responders were among the patients with the lowest normalized peripheral clonal expansion, particularly in CD8+ T cells. After ivuxolimab, expanded clones were on average more numerous among CD8+ T cells than among CD4+ T cells.

Patients with autoimmune disease history or receiving systemic immunosuppression were excluded from the trial. In every dose cohort, peripheral blood was drawn for TCR sequencing at baseline, cycle 4 day 1, and cycle 7 day 1. The samples were taken from a phase I, first-in-human, multicenter, open-label dose-escalation trial of ivuxolimab. The trial enrolled adults with locally advanced or metastatic head and neck squamous cell, hepatocellular, melanoma or renal cell carcinoma. Before TCR sequencing, CD4+ T cells and CD8+ T cells from peripheral blood were sorted into separate populations. A remark on this clone: This receptor's antigen is unknown. Base qualities are not provided; no much larger clone lies one nucleotide away.

CDR1 and CDR2 are read off the germline V gene as SGHRS and YFSETQ. Reading from cysteine to phenylalanine, the CDR3 counts 14 amino acids. Only the CDR3 portion is preserved as DNA: 42 bases, with reading frame beginning at the first base. At the junction V is shortened by 5 bases and J by 3 bases; bases outside the gene matches: 6. For sequencing of the TCRbeta CDR3 region, genomic DNA was extracted from the sorted cells. The immunoSEQ Assay was used to sequence the TCRbeta CDR3 regions. The immuneACCESS repertoire file appears here via TCRdb, limited to in-frame rearrangements. These files lack a portion of the clones; in checked studies, under half of the deficit traces to unresolved V genes, and the cause of the others is not known. The table for this sample lists roughly 50,000 clones; nearly 80% of them were counted only once. The ten top clones hold 3.5% to 4.5% of the sample.

Sequencing was performed on CD4+ or CD8+ T cells sorted from blood, taken in a trial of the OX40 agonist ivuxolimab. The clonotype originates from an adult with an advanced solid tumor such as melanoma, head and neck, liver or kidney cancer. The chain couples TRBV5-1 to TRBJ2-3; the junction holds 7 bases that match TRBD1. The encoded CDR3 is CASRTGKKTDTQYF. Here is the DNA: TGCGCCAGCAGGACAGGGAAGAAAACAGATACGCAGTATTTT.